These T cell receptor beta chains were read from a single sample in a study of cytomegalovirus exposure and HLA in healthy donors. Profiling relied on immunoSEQ multiplex PCR, and the TCRdb table lists in-frame clones only, not all of them. Of 150,000 to 200,000 clones listed, about 81% are singletons. The sequenced material came from PBMCs. These receptors were obtained from a woman between 45 and 65 years old in good health and CMV-seropositive. CDR3s include the opening cysteine and the closing phenylalanine or tryptophan. A D gene is named only where the DNA matches it firmly. Clone size appears in some rows only: once, few, many, or a class for an expanded clone.

>TRBJ2-2|.|TRBV5-4|.
TGTGCCAGCAGCTTTACTGGGCGGGACACCGGGGAGCTGTTTTTT
CASSFTGRDTGELFF
>TRBJ2-3|.|TRBV19|once
TGTGCCAGTAGTATATTACCCCATCCACAGGGTGTGGATACGCAGTATTTT
CASSILPHPQGVDTQYF
>TRBJ1-1|.|TRBV7-8|.
TGTGCCAGCAGCTTAAGGGGTAACACTGAAGCTTTCTTT
CASSLRGNTEAFF
>TRBJ2-7|.|TRBV5-1|.
TGCGCCAGCAGCTTAACAGGGTACGAGCAGTACTTC
CASSLTGYEQYF
>TRBJ1-5|TRBD1|TRBV5-3|.
TGTGCCAGAAGCTGGGCGGACAGGGCCACCCCTCCCCAGCATTTT
CARSWADRATPPQHF
>TRBJ2-2|.|TRBV7-6|.
TGTGCCAGCAGCCCTGGTATGACACATTTGAACACCGGGGAGCTGTTTTTT
CASSPGMTHLNTGELFF
>TRBJ2-5|TRBD2|TRBV18|.
TGTGCCAGCTCACCATCCTTCTTGAAGACTAGCGGGGTTCGGGAGACCCAGTACTTC
CASSPSFLKTSGVRETQYF
>TRBJ1-5|.|TRBV2|.
TGTGCCAGCAGTGGCTACCCAGGGCCTAATCAGCCCCAGCATTTT
CASSGYPGPNQPQHF
>TRBJ1-1|TRBD1|TRBV15|.
TGTGCCACCAGCGCCGGACAGGGGGCCCGCGGAGCTTTCTTT
CATSAGQGARGAFF
>TRBJ1-6|.|TRBV25-1|.
TGTGCCAGCAGAGAAACAGGTGTCCTCCACTTT
CASRETGVLHF
>TRBJ2-1|.|TRBV13|.
TGTGCCAGCAGCACAACAGGGTCGATTGAGCAGTTCTTC
CASSTTGSIEQFF
>TRBJ2-7|TRBD2|TRBV18|.
TGTGCCAGCTCACGCGAAGCCAGCGGGGGCTACGAGCAGTACTTC
CASSREASGGYEQYF
>TRBJ1-1|TRBD1|TRBV6-5|.
TGTGCCAGCAGGGGACAGGGAGGTCGGACTGAAGCTTTCTTT
CASRGQGGRTEAFF
>TRBJ2-7|TRBD1|TRBV6-5|few
TGTGCCAGCAGGAAACCGACAGGGGCCTACGAGCAGTACTTC
CASRKPTGAYEQYF
>TRBJ2-5|TRBD1|TRBV2|.
TGTGCCAGCAGTGGCCTGACAGGGGAAGAGACCCAGTACTTC
CASSGLTGEETQYF
>TRBJ1-2|TRBD1|TRBV5-6|.
TGTGCCAGCAGCTCCCGGGACAGGGGGCTTTATAACTATGGCTACACCTTC
CASSSRDRGLYNYGYTF